The sequence of this TCR beta chain was determined in a study of shared clonotypes between healthy human individuals. Findings and caveats of the study: The study drew on few donors, limiting represented genetic and exposure-history diversity.

Germline V lookup: CDR1 SGDLS, CDR2 YYNGEE. The V gene end was trimmed by 5 bases and the J gene end by 7 bases; junction bases not matched to a gene: 7. This CDR3 has 13 residues. The table lists this clone with a few counts. Its matching antigen is unknown. In the original processing: ImmunoSEQ output lacked quality scores and full-length reads, limiting matched filtering. Data came from immunoSEQ multiplex PCR; TCRdb stores just in-frame clones and leaves some out. The V and J calls and clone size come from that table; D and trimming were worked out from the DNA. The table records 2 million to 3 million clones, over 85% of them present only once.

The TCR sequence derives from a young man in good health. Some clones in this sample may be carry-over from other donors' samples. The chain uses TRBV9 and TRBJ1-1, with 8 bases matching TRBD1. Sequences were obtained from naive CD4+ T cells from PBMCs. Subset: CD45RA+ positively selected. CDR3: CASRGPTGDEAFF. The CDR3 region has the DNA TGTGCCAGCAGAGGACCGACAGGGGATGAAGCTTTCTTT.